Shown below are 27 T cell receptor beta chains from a single sample sequenced in a study of patients and donors after allogeneic stem cell transplantation. TCRdb fed the RT-PCR reads into MiXCR, producing one record per CDR3 protein. The sample contains about 110,000 distinct CDR3 sequences, around 35% of which appear only once. The material sequenced was blood, either unsorted or a sorted T cell fraction (not recorded which). The receptors here all came from a human donor who was either an allogeneic HSCT recipient or a stem cell or donor lymphocyte infusion donor (not recorded which). It is not recorded whose cells these are; they may come from a transplant donor.

V gene TRBV7-2 combines with J gene TRBJ2-3; possible D gene TRBD2, 5 bases. Germline V lookup: CDR1 SGHTA, CDR2 FQGNSA. This CDR3 is 17 amino acids long. V was pared by 1 base and J by 0 bases, with 14 bases between. The CDR3 DNA follows: TGTGCCAGCAGCTTAGGGACTGTCTTCAGTAGCACAGATACGCAGTATTTT. Protein product: CASSLGTVFSSTDTQYF.

V gene TRBV18 combines with J gene TRBJ1-3; D call uncertain. The V gene's germline CDR1 is KGHSH and CDR2 LQKENI. This CDR3 is 14 amino acids long. Deletions cut 3 bases from V and 0 bases from J, with 6 bases between. CDR3 nucleotides: TGTGCCAGCTCACCCGAGGGCTCTGGAAACACCATATATTTT. It is translated as CASSPEGSGNTIYF.

This chain joins TRBV29-1 and TRBJ1-1, with D perhaps matching TRBD1 (5 bases). The ends were cut back, 4 bases at V and 6 bases at J, with 15 bases in the middle. This CDR3 is 13 amino acids long. Germline assignment: CDR1 SQVTM and CDR2 ANQGSEA. CDR3 bases: TGCAGCGTTGGGGGCAGGTGGAGCGCTGAAGCTTTCTTT. Residues: CSVGGRWSAEAFF.

CDR3 bases: TGTGCCACCAGTGATTTGCGAGGGGGCGGTAACACCGGGGAGCTGTTTTTT. Translating gives CATSDLRGGGNTGELFF. The V gene is TRBV24-1, the J gene TRBJ2-2; 7 nucleotides line up with TRBD1. CDR3 size: 17 residues. Germline V CDR1 and CDR2: KGHDR, SFDVKD. Trimming took 0 bases from V and 2 from J; bases not matched to a gene: 5.

The chain recombines TRBV29-1 with TRBJ2-5; TRBD2 aligns across 11 bases. CDR1 SQVTM and CDR2 ANQGSEA come from the germline V gene. This CDR3 has 14 residues. The junction had 6 bases not matched to a gene; V was cut back by 5 bases and J by 4 bases. The CDR3 DNA reads TGCAGCGTTTCCCGACTAGCGGGGAGAGAGACCCAGTACTTC. It is translated as CSVSRLAGRETQYF.

The sample holds one count of this clonotype. The gene calls are TRBV18 and TRBJ1-1; D is ambiguous. CDR3 size: 14 residues. Germline V gene sequence: CDR1 KGHSH, CDR2 LQKENI. The V end lost 3 bases, the J end lost 3 bases, and 11 bases lay between the germline ends. CDR3 coding DNA: TGTGCCAGCTCACCGGGGAACTTGGACACTGAAGCTTTCTTT. This translates into CASSPGNLDTEAFF.

This clonotype has just a few counts. The rearrangement links TRBV10-3 to TRBJ1-5; D call uncertain. The CDR3 sequence is 16 residues long. The germline V gene encodes CDR1 ENHRY and CDR2 SYGVKD. The germline V and J ends were trimmed by 2 bases and 0 bases, with 11 bases remaining between them. The CDR3 loop reads CAISEGSGNSNQPQHF. The CDR3 DNA reads as TGTGCCATCAGTGAGGGATCAGGTAATAGCAATCAGCCCCAGCATTTT.

The chain is built from TRBV29-1 and TRBJ2-7; TRBD1 matches at 7 bases. V shed 6 bases, J shed 1 base, and the junction held 9 bases outside the gene matches. The CDR3 spans 14 residues. CDR1 SQVTM and CDR2 ANQGSEA come from the germline V gene. CDR3 protein: CSVADRVGSYEQYF. CDR3 DNA sequence: TGCAGCGTCGCAGACAGGGTGGGGTCCTACGAGCAGTACTTC.

CDR3 coding DNA: TGTGCCAGCTCGGCTATTCAAGAGACCCAGTACTTC. Protein sequence: CASSAIQETQYF. The chain combines TRBV18 with TRBJ2-5; D is unresolved. The germline V and J ends were trimmed by 6 bases and 2 bases, with 7 bases remaining between them. The CDR3 consists of 12 residues. From germline, CDR1 is KGHSH and CDR2 LQKENI.

This CDR3 is CASSLSIGGRNQPQHF. The CDR3 bases are TGTGCCAGCAGTTTATCGATCGGGGGACGCAATCAGCCCCAGCATTTT. This chain uses TRBV27 with TRBJ1-5; a weak D match, TRBD1 (5 bases). CDR3 length: 16 amino acids. Germline-derived CDR1 and CDR2 are MNHEY and SMNVEV (reference sequence). The V end lost 0 bases, the J end lost 2 bases, and 11 bases lay between the germline ends.

The rearrangement uses TRBV12-3 or TRBV12-4 and TRBJ2-1; TRBD2 matches at 7 bases. The CDR3 runs 13 residues. V gave up 10 bases and J gave up 6 bases; unmatched junction bases: 9. The CDR3 region has the DNA TGTGCCACCCTGGGAGGGGAACCCAATGAGCAGTTCTTC. It translates to CATLGGEPNEQFF.

The chain recombines TRBV27 with TRBJ1-1, with 7 bases identical to TRBD1. CDR1 and CDR2 (germline): MNHEY, SMNVEV (reference sequence). With 1 base clipped from V and 5 bases from J, the junction kept 7 bases outside the gene matches. This CDR3 is 15 amino acids long. The DNA of the CDR3 is TGTGCCAGCAGTTTATGGGCAGGGGGTACGACTGAAGCTTTCTTT. Its translation: CASSLWAGGTTEAFF.

The V and J genes are TRBV28 and TRBJ1-1; D remains ambiguous. This CDR3 comprises 15 residues. V dropped 6 bases and J dropped 0 bases, with 14 bases sitting between them. CDR1 and CDR2 from the germline V gene are MDHEN and SYDVKM. CDR3 nucleotide sequence: TGTGCCAGCAGCCCCCGACATAGCATGAACACTGAAGCTTTCTTT. This gives the protein CASSPRHSMNTEAFF.

The chain uses TRBV20-1 and TRBJ2-3; the D is unclear. The V end was cut by 0 bases, the J end by 4 bases, with 5 bases between. The CDR3 sequence is 12 residues long. Germline values: CDR1 DFQATT, CDR2 SNEGSKA (reference sequence). The CDR3 region is CSARDRADTQYF. The CDR3 region has the DNA TGCAGTGCTAGAGATAGGGCAGATACGCAGTATTTT.

The chain couples TRBV12-3 or TRBV12-4 to TRBJ1-6; TRBD1 is a possible D gene (5 bases). Trimming removed 5 bases at V and 7 bases at J, with 15 bases between. This CDR3 spans 15 amino acids. CDR3: CASSLGHKRNSPLHF. Here the CDR3 DNA reads TGTGCCAGCAGTCTGGGGCACAAAAGGAATTCACCCCTCCACTTT.

As DNA, the CDR3 is TGCAGTGCCAATAGGGACAGTACAGATACGCAGTATTTT. Protein sequence: CSANRDSTDTQYF. The chain carries TRBV20-1 and TRBJ2-3; 7 bases are a match to TRBD1. The CDR3 extends over 13 amino acids. Germline CDR1 DFQATT, CDR2 SNEGSKA (reference sequence). Unmatched junction bases numbered 6, after V lost 6 bases and J lost 3 bases.

For this clonotype: An end of the junction differs from the germline gene, which may be a read error. The J gene is TRBJ2-3, the V gene TRBV28; perhaps TRBD2 as D (5 bases). Germline CDR1 reads MDHEN; CDR2 reads SYDVKM. CDR3 length equals 17 residues. The CDR3 DNA sequence: TGTGCCTGCAGTTTCGGAGGCAGAAAACCTTACACAGATACGCAGTATTTT. It translates to CACSFGGRKPYTDTQYF.

This clonotype was recorded once. The rearrangement links TRBV9 to TRBJ2-6; 9 positions agree with TRBD1. The CDR3 runs to 22 residues. V was clipped by 0 bases and J by 0 bases; unmatched bases: 16. Germline V lookup: CDR1 SGDLS, CDR2 YYNGEE. The CDR3 reads CASSVAVGTGWITDSGANVLTF. CDR3 in DNA: TGTGCCAGCAGCGTAGCGGTGGGGACAGGGTGGATAACGGACTCTGGGGCCAACGTCCTGACTTTC.

This clonotype was observed a handful of times. The V gene is TRBV29-1, the J gene TRBJ2-7, with a tentative D call TRBD1 (6 bases). The length of the CDR3 is 11 residues. Germline V gene sequence: CDR1 SQVTM, CDR2 ANQGSEA. V gave up 6 bases and J gave up 3 bases, with 9 bases separating them. CDR3 in DNA: TGCAGCGTCACAGGGAACTACGAGCAGTACTTC. It specifies CSVTGNYEQYF.

This clonotype was seen a handful of times. This chain connects TRBV20-1 to TRBJ2-7; 9 bases are shared with TRBD2. This CDR3 has 15 amino acids. Per the germline V gene, CDR1 is DFQATT and CDR2 is SNEGSKA (reference sequence). The V segment lost 3 bases and the J segment 3 bases; nucleotides outside the gene matches: 9. CDR3: CSARGGRETRYEQYF. DNA of the CDR3: TGCAGTGCTAGGGGCGGGAGGGAAACACGCTACGAGCAGTACTTC.

This clonotype was picked up a small number of times. This chain joins TRBV27 and TRBJ2-5, with 9 bases identical to TRBD1. Per the germline V gene, CDR1 is MNHEY and CDR2 is SMNVEV (reference sequence). This CDR3 is built from 14 residues. With V trimmed by 5 bases and J by 4 bases, 5 bases remained unmatched. As DNA, the CDR3 is TGTGCCAGCAGTCACCGACAGGGGGGAGAGACCCAGTACTTC. It is translated as CASSHRQGGETQYF.

The V call is TRBV28, the J call TRBJ2-3; 11 bases are a match to TRBD2. Per germline, CDR1 MDHEN and CDR2 SYDVKM. The CDR3 runs 16 residues. The V gene end was trimmed by 6 bases and the J gene end by 2 bases; junction bases not matched to a gene: 7. DNA for the CDR3: TGTGCCAGCAGCGACAGACTAGCGGGGTTCACAGATACGCAGTATTTT. It specifies CASSDRLAGFTDTQYF.

A few counts support this clonotype. This chain joins TRBV10-3 and TRBJ1-5; D gene uncertain. There are 14 residues in the CDR3. With 8 bases removed from V and 0 bases from J, the gap between germline ends came to 11 bases. Germline V gives CDR1 ENHRY, CDR2 SYGVKD. The CDR3 sequence: CAIDSDYSNQPQHF. The CDR3, as DNA: TGTGCCATCGATTCGGACTATAGCAATCAGCCCCAGCATTTT.

The rearrangement links TRBV6-6 to TRBJ2-7, with 9 bases aligning to TRBD1. Germline CDR1 reads MNHNY; CDR2 reads SVGAGI (reference sequence). The CDR3 sequence is 14 residues long. V lost 2 bases to trimming and J lost 3 bases; unmatched junction nucleotides: 2. The CDR3 loop reads CASSYPGQGYEQYF. CDR3 DNA sequence: TGTGCCAGCAGTTACCCGGGACAGGGCTACGAGCAGTACTTC.

This clonotype turned up a few times. V gene TRBV29-1 combines with J gene TRBJ2-1; D gene unclear. Per germline, CDR1 SQVTM and CDR2 ANQGSEA. V shed 1 base and J shed 4 bases, with 14 bases lying between them. The CDR3 is 15 amino acids. CDR3 coding DNA: TGCAGCGTTGAAGCCGTAGCAGCCCCATACAATGAGCAGTTCTTC. It translates to CSVEAVAAPYNEQFF.

This chain connects TRBV20-1 to TRBJ2-7; the D is unclear. From germline, CDR1 is DFQATT and CDR2 SNEGSKA (reference sequence). The CDR3 is 15 amino acids. Trimming removed 4 bases at V and 2 bases at J, with 18 bases between. CDR3 residues: CSAKIRLYEAYEQYF. In DNA form, the CDR3 reads TGCAGTGCTAAAATAAGACTGTACGAAGCCTACGAGCAGTACTTC.

The J gene is TRBJ2-6, the V gene TRBV5-6; 9 nucleotides agree with TRBD1. The CDR3 contains 17 residues. V trimming: 0 bases; J trimming: 2 bases; junction bases outside the gene matches: 3. Germline V CDR1 and CDR2: SGHDT, YYEEEE. The CDR3: CASSLGQGDAGANVLTF. For the CDR3, the DNA is TGTGCCAGCAGCTTGGGACAGGGGGATGCTGGGGCCAACGTCCTGACTTTC.